The 8 T cell receptor beta chains below were found in one sample sequenced in a study of T cells after posttransplantation cyclophosphamide. Cells defined as naive were viable CD3+CD4+ or CD3+CD8+ and CCR7+CD45RA+CD45RO-CD95-CD27+CD28+. Measured with immunoSEQ multiplex PCR; TCRdb has only the in-frame clones, and not every one. The sample consists of tens of thousands of clones, 97% of them appearing once. Sequencing was performed on naive CD4+ T cells sorted from PBMCs. The receptors stem from a man in his fifties in good health, CMV-negative, and a related stem cell transplant donor.

V gene TRBV10-3 combines with J gene TRBJ2-7; 10 positions match TRBD2. The J segment lost 4 bases and the V segment lost 5 bases, leaving 8 bases of the junction unmatched. CDR1 is ENHRY and CDR2 is SYGVKD in the germline V gene. The length of the CDR3 is 15 residues. As DNA, the CDR3 is TGTGCCATCAGTCCTCTCCAGCGGGGGGGTTACGAGCAGTACTTC. This encodes CAISPLQRGGYEQYF.

The V call is TRBV18, the J call TRBJ1-3; D is uncertain. This CDR3 has 16 residues. Trimming shortened V by 3 bases and J by 0 bases, and 12 bases separated the two germline ends. Germline V lookup: CDR1 KGHSH, CDR2 LQKENI. The CDR3, as DNA: TGTGCCAGCTCACCCATACAGCAGAGCTCTGGAAACACCATATATTTT. The encoded protein is CASSPIQQSSGNTIYF.

The chain links TRBV5-1 to TRBJ2-7; TRBD1 matches at 9 bases. CDR1 and CDR2 (germline): SGHRS, YFSETQ. V lost 3 bases to trimming and J lost 1 base; unmatched junction nucleotides: 5. The CDR3 runs to 15 residues. The CDR3, as DNA: TGCGCCAGCAGCTCTGGGACAGGGCCTTCCTACGAGCAGTACTTC. Translating it yields CASSSGTGPSYEQYF.

About this clone: The junction does not match germline at one end; this may be a read error. V usage is TRBV9 and J usage is TRBJ2-7; 8 nucleotides agree with TRBD1. Per germline, CDR1 SGDLS and CDR2 YYNGEE. This CDR3 is 14 amino acids long. The CDR3 here is CVSSLEDRAYEQYF. DNA for the CDR3: TGTGTCAGCAGCTTGGAGGACAGGGCCTACGAGCAGTACTTC.

The V call is TRBV6-1, the J call TRBJ2-3; 8 nucleotides agree with TRBD2. After removal of 6 bases from V and 3 bases from J, the junction contained 5 bases not matched to a gene. CDR3 size: 14 residues. Germline V gene data show CDR1 as MNHNS and CDR2 as SASEGT. The chain's CDR3 is CASSRLAQTDTQYF. For the CDR3, the DNA is TGTGCCAGCAGCCGACTAGCGCAAACAGATACGCAGTATTTT.

The genes are TRBV20-1 and TRBJ2-5, with D uncertain. Trimming took off 4 bases at V and 5 bases at J, with 8 bases between the two ends. Germline V gene data show CDR1 as DFQATT and CDR2 as SNEGSKA (reference sequence). The CDR3 is 11 residues long. CDR3 sequence reads: CSATLGETQYF. The CDR3 DNA sequence: TGCAGTGCTACACTTGGTGAGACCCAGTACTTC.

The chain links TRBV4-1 to TRBJ2-1, with 7 nucleotides matching TRBD2. CDR1 MGHRA and CDR2 YSYEKL come from the germline V gene. Trimming took 1 base from V and 1 from J; bases not matched to a gene: 7. This CDR3 has 17 residues. CDR3 residues: CASSQVRAGVSYNEQFF. The CDR3 DNA follows: TGCGCCAGCAGCCAAGTTAGGGCGGGAGTTTCCTACAATGAGCAGTTCTTC.

The J gene is TRBJ2-5, the V gene TRBV19; perhaps TRBD2 as D (6 bases). V lost 7 bases and J lost 5, with 14 bases in between. The CDR3 sequence is 13 residues long. Looked up from germline, CDR1 is LNHDA and CDR2 is SQIVND (reference sequence). CDR3 sequence: CASNPGDLETQYF. CDR3 in DNA: TGTGCCAGTAACCCGGGGGATCTGGAGACCCAGTACTTC.